This T cell receptor beta chain was obtained from a study of blood T cell repertoires in COVID-19. In the study overall: Both acute and convalescent COVID-19 samples were obtained from the United States, Italy and Spain. T cells, B-cell-depleted T cells, or PBMCs supplied cDNA or gDNA.

The length of the CDR3 is 12 residues. V was clipped by 4 bases and J by 6 bases, with 9 bases between them. The germline gives CDR1 LGHDT, CDR2 YNNKEL (reference sequence). Original data processing: Amplified reference gene primers provided the basis for estimating nucleated cell counts. Profiled with immunoSEQ multiplex PCR; TCRdb holds only in-frame clones, not every one. V and J calls and clone size are copied from that table; D and trimming were computed from the DNA. The table records tens of thousands of clones, less than 75% of them present only once. The material sequenced was peripheral blood. The V and J genes are TRBV3-1 (or the pseudogene TRBV3-2) and TRBJ1-1, with D perhaps TRBD1 (6 bases). The clonotype originates from a woman in her 70s with acute or convalescent COVID-19. The CDR3 DNA follows: TGTGCCAGCAGCCGAGGGGGTGCTGAAGCTTTCTTT. Its translation: CASSRGGAEAFF.